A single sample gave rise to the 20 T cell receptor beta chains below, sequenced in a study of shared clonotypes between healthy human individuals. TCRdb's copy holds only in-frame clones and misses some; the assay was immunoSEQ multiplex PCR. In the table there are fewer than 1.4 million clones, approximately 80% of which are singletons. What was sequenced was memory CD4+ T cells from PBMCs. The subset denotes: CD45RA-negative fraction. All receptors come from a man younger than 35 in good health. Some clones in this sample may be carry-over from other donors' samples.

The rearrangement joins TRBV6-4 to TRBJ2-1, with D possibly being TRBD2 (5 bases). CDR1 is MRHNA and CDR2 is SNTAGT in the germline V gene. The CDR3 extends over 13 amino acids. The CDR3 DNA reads TGTGCGACTCGGGATTACCCAAACAATGAGCAGTTCTTC. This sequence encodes CATRDYPNNEQFF.

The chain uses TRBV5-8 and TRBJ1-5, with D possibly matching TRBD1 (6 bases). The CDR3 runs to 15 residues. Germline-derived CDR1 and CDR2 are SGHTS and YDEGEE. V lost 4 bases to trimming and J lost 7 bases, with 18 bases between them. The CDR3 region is CASSLQAGQGQPQHF. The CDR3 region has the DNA TGTGCCAGCAGCCTTCAGGCTGGTCAGGGGCAGCCCCAGCATTTT. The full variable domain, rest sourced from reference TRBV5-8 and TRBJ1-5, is EAGVTQSPTHLIKTRGQQATLRCSPISGHTSVYWYQQALGLGLQFLLWYDEGEERNRGNFPPRFSGRQFPNYSSELNVNALELEDSALYLCASSLQAGQGQPQHFGDGTRLSIL.

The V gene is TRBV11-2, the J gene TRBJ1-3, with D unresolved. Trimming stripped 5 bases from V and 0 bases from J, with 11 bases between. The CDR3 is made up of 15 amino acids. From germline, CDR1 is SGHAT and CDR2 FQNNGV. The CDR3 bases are TGTGCCAGCAGCCCCGACGGCTCCTCTGGAAACACCATATATTTT. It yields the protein CASSPDGSSGNTIYF.

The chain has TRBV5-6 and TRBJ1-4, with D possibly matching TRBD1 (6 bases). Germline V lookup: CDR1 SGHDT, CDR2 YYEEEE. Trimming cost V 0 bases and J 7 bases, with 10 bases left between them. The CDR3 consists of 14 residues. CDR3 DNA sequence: TGTGCCAGCAGCTTGGAGGCAGGGGTTGAAAAACTGTTTTTT. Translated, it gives CASSLEAGVEKLFF.

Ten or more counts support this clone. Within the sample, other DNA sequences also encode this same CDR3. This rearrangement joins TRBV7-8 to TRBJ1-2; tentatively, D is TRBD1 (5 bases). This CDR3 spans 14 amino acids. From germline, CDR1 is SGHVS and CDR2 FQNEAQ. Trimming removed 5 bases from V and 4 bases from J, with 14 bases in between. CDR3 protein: CASSIRDLGYGYTF. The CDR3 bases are TGTGCCAGCAGCATAAGGGACTTGGGCTATGGCTACACCTTC. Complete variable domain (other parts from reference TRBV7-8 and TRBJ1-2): GAGVSQSPRYKVAKRGQDVALRCDPISGHVSLFWYQQALGQGPEFLTYFQNEAQLDKSGLPSDRFFAERPEGSVSTLKIQRTQQEDSAVYLCASSIRDLGYGYTFGSGTRLTVV.

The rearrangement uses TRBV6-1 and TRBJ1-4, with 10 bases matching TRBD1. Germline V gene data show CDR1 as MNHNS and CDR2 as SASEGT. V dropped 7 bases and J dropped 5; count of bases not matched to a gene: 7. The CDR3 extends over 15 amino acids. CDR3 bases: TGTGCCAGCAACCGACAGGGGGCAGGAAATGAAAAACTGTTTTTT. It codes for CASNRQGAGNEKLFF.

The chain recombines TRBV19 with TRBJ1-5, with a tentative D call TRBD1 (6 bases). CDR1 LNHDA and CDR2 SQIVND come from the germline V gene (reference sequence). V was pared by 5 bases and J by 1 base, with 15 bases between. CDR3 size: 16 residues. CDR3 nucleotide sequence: TGTGCCAGTAGTGCTCGGGGGACAACAAGCAATCAGCCCCAGCATTTT. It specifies CASSARGTTSNQPQHF.

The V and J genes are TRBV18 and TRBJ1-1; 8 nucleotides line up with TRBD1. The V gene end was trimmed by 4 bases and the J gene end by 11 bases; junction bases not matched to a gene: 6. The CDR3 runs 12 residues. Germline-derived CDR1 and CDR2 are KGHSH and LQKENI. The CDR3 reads CASSRQTGAAFF. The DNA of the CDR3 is TGTGCCAGCTCACGACAGACAGGGGCGGCTTTCTTT.

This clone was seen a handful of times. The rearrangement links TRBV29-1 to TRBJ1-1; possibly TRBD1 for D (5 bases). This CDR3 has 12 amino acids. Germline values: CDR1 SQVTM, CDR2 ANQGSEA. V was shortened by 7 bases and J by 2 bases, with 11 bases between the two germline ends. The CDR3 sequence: CSGMRDNTEAFF. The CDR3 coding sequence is TGCAGCGGGATGCGGGACAACACTGAAGCTTTCTTT.

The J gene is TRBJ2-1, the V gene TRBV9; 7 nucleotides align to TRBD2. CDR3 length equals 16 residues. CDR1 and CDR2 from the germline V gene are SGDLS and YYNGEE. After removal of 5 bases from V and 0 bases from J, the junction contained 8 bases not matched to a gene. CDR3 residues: CASSALAASSYNEQFF. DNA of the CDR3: TGTGCCAGCAGTGCCCTAGCGGCGAGCTCCTACAATGAGCAGTTCTTC.

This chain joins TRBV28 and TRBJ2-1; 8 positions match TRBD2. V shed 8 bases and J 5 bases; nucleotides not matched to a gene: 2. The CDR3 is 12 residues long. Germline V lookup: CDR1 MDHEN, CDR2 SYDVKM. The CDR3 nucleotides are TGTGCCAGCCCTAGCGGGCACAATGAGCAGTTCTTC. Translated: CASPSGHNEQFF. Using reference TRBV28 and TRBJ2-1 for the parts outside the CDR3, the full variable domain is DVKVTQSSRYLVKRTGEKVFLECVQDMDHENMFWYRQDPGLGLRLIYFSYDVKMKEKGDIPEGYSVSREKKERFSLILESASTNQTSMYLCASPSGHNEQFFGPGTRLTVL.

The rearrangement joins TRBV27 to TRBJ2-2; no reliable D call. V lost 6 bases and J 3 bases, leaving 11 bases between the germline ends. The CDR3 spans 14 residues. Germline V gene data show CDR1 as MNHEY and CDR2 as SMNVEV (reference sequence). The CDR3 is CASRPFTDTGELFF. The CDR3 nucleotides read TGTGCCAGCAGGCCGTTTACAGACACCGGGGAGCTGTTTTTT.

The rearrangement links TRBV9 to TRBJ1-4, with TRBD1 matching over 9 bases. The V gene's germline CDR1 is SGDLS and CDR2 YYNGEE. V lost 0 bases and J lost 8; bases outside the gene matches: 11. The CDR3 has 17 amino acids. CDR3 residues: CASSVGRGQGFSEKLFF. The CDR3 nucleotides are TGTGCCAGCAGCGTAGGGAGGGGACAGGGTTTTTCCGAAAAACTGTTTTTT.

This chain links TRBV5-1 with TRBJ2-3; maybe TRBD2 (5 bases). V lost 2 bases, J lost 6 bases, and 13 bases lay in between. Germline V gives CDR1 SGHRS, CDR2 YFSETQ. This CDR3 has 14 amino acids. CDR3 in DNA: TGCGCCAGCAGCTTCGGTGGACTCGGGGATACGCAGTATTTT. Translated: CASSFGGLGDTQYF.

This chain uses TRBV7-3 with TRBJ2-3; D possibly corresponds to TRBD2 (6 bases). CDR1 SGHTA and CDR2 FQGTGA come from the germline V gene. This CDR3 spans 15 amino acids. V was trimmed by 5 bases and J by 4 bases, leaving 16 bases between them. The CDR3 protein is CASSPRDSWADTQYF. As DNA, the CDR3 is TGTGCCAGCAGCCCTAGGGACTCTTGGGCAGATACGCAGTATTTT. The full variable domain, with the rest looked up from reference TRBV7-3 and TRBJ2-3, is GAGVSQTPSNKVTEKGKYVELRCDPISGHTALYWYRQSLGQGPEFLIYFQGTGAADDSGLPNDRFFAVRPEGSVSTLKIQRTERGDSAVYLCASSPRDSWADTQYFGPGTRLTVL.

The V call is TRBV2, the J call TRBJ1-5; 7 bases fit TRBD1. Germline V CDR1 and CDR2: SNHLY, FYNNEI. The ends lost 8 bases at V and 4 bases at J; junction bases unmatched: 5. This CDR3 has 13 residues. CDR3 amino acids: CASGAGGNQPQHF. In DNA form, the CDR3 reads TGTGCCAGCGGGGCAGGGGGAAATCAGCCCCAGCATTTT.

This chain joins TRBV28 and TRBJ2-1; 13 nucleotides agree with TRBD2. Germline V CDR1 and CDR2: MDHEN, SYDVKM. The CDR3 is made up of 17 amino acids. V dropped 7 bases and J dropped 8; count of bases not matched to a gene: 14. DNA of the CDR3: TGTGCCAGCATTCCCAGCCCCGGACTAGCGGGAGCGGATGAGCAGTTCTTC. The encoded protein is CASIPSPGLAGADEQFF.

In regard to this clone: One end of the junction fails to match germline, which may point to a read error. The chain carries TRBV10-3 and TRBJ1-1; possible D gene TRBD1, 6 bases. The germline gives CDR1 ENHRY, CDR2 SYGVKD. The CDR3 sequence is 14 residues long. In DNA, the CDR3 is TGTGCCATCAGAGAGTGGGGGGCTTACACTGAAGCTTTCTTT. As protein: CAIREWGAYTEAFF.

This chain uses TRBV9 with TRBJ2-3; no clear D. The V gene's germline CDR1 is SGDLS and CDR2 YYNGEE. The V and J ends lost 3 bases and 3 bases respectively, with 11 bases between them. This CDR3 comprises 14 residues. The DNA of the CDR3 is TGTGCCAGCAGCGGGACCTGGCCGACAGATACGCAGTATTTT. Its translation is CASSGTWPTDTQYF.

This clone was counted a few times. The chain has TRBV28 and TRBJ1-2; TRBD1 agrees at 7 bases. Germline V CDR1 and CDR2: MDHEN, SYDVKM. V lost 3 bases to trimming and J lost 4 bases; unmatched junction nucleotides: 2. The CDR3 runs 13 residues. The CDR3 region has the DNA TGTGCCAGCAGTTTGGGGGACAGCTATGGCTACACCTTC. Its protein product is CASSLGDSYGYTF.